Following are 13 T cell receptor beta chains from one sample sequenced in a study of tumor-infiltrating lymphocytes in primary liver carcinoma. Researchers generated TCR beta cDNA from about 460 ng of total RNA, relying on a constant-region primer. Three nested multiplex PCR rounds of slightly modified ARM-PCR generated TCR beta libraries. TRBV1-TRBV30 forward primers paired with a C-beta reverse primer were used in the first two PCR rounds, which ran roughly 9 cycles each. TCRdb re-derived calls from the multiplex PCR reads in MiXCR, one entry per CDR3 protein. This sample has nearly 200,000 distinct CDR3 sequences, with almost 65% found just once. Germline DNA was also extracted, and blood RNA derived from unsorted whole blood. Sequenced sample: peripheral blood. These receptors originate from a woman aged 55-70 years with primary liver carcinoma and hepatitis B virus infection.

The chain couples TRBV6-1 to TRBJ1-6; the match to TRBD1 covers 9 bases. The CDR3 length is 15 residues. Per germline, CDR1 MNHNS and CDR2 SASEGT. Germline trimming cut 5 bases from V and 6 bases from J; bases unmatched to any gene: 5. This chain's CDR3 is CASSTRGQGNSPLHF. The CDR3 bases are TGTGCCAGCAGTACTCGGGGACAGGGTAATTCACCCCTCCACTTT.

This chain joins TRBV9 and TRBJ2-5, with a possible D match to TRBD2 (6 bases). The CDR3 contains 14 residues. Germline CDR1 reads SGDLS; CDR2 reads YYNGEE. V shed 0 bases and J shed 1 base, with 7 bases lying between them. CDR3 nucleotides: TGTGCCAGCAGCGTAGGTAGCGGCCAAGAGACCCAGTACTTC. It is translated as CASSVGSGQETQYF.

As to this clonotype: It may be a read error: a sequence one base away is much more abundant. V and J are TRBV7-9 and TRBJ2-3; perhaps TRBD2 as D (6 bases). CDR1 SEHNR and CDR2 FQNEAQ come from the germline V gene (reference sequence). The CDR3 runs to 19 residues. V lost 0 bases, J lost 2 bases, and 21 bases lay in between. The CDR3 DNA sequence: TGTGCCAGCAGCTTAGCGGGATGGAGCGGGCCAAAACACACAGATACGCAGTATTTT. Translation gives CASSLAGWSGPKHTDTQYF.

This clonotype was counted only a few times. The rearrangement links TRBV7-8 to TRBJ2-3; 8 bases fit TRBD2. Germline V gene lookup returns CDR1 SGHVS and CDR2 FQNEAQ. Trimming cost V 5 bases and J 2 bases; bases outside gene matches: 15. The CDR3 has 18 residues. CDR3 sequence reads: CASSPTSGTPTPTDTQYF. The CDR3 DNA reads TGTGCCAGCAGCCCAACTAGCGGAACCCCGACACCCACAGATACGCAGTATTTT.

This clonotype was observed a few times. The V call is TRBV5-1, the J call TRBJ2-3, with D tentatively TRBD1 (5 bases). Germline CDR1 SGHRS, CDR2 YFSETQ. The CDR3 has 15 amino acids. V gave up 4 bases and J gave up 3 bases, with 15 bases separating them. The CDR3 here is CASSRTSLLTDTQYF. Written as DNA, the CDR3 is TGCGCCAGCAGCCGGACATCCCTTCTGACAGATACGCAGTATTTT.

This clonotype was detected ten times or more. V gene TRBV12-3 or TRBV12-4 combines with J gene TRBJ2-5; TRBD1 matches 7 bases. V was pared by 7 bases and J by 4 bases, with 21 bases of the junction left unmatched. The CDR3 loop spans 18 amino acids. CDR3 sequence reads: CASIISGHRGYLAETQYF. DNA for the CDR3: TGTGCCAGCATTATTTCGGGGCACAGGGGCTACTTGGCAGAGACCCAGTACTTC.

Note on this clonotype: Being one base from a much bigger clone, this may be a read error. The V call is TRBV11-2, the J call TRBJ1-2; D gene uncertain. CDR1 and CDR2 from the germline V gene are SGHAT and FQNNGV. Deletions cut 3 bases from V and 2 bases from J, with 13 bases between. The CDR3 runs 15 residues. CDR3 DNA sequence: TGTGCCAGCAGCTTCTCGGCATGGGAGAACTATGGCTACACCTTC. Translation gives CASSFSAWENYGYTF.

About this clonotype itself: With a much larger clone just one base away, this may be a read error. The CDR3 bases are TGTGCCAGCAGTCCAAACTGGGACGTCGGTTCTGGGGCCAACGTCCTGACTTTC. Protein sequence: CASSPNWDVGSGANVLTF. The V and J genes are TRBV6-5 and TRBJ2-6, with D perhaps being TRBD1 or TRBD2 (5 bases each). The CDR3 length is 18 residues. V was shortened by 5 bases and J by 1 base, with 18 bases between the two germline ends. The germline V gene has CDR1 MNHEY and CDR2 SVGAGI.

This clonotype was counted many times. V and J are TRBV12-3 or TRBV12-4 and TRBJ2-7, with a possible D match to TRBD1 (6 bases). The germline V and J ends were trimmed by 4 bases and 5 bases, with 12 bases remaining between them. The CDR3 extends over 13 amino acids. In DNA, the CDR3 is TGTGCCAGCAGTTCCCGGACAGTACACGAGCAGTACTTC. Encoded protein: CASSSRTVHEQYF.

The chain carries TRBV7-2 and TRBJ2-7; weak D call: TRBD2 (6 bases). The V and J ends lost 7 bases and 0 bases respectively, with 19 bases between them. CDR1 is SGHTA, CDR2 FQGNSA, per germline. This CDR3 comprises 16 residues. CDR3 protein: CASTPRGASDSYEQYF. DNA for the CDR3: TGTGCCAGCACCCCCCGAGGGGCTAGCGACTCCTACGAGCAGTACTTC. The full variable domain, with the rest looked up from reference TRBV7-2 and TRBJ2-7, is GAGVSQSPSNKVTEKGKDVELRCDPISGHTALYWYRQSLGQGLEFLIYFQGNSAPDKSGLPSDRFSAERTGGSVSTLTIQRTQQEDSAVYLCASTPRGASDSYEQYFGPGTRLTVT.

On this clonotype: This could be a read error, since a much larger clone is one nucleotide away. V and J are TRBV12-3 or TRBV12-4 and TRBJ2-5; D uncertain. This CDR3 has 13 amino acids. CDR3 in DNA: TGTGGCAGCAGTTTTTCCCCGCCAGAGACCCAGTACTTC. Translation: CGSSFSPPETQYF.

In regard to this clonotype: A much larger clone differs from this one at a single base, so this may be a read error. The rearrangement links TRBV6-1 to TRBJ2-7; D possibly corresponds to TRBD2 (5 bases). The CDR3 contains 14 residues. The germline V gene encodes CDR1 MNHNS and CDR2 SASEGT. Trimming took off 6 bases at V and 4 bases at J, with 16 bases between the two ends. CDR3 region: CASSGRRANYEQYF. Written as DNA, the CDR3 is TGTGCCAGCAGCGGCCGGCGGGCGAATTACGAGCAGTACTTC.

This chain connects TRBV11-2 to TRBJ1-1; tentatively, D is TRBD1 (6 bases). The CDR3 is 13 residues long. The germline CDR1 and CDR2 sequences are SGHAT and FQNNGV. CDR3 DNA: TGTGCATGCAGCCTCAGGGGGAACACTGAAGCTTTCTTT. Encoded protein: CACSLRGNTEAFF. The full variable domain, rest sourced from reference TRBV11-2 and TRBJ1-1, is EAGVAQSPRYKIIEKRQSVAFWCNPISGHATLYWYQQILGQGPKLLIQFQNNGVVDDSQLPKDRFSAERLKGVDSTLKIQPAKLEDSAVYLCACSLRGNTEAFFGQGTRLTVV.